This T cell receptor (beta chain) was captured in a study of molecular identifiers for immune sequencing clone quantification. Each library that profiled naive CD8 cells came from approximately 20,000 to 1,000,000 sorted cells with 10%, 30% or 50% RNA. It was with previously described methods and listed TCR primers that bulk TCR libraries were made. Using its own MiXCR run on the PCR reads, TCRdb lists one record per CDR3 protein. The sample includes some 590,000 distinct CDR3 sequences, less than 30% of them seen just once. To note about this clonotype: The antigen remains undetermined. One end of the junction is discordant with germline, which a read error may explain.

This CDR3 spans 15 amino acids. CDR1 MNHEY and CDR2 SVGAGI come from the germline V gene. Overall study findings and caveats: Clonotypes topping 20 RNA copies carried over 97% of effector molecules but under 1% of naive ones. Even with 1 million or so naive cells present, spiked Jurkat TCR RNA from one cell was reportedly detectable.

This TCR derives from a human donor in good health. Some libraries in this study had Jurkat cell RNA spiked in. Sequencing input: naive CD8+ T cells from blood, with Jurkat cell RNA spiked in. Subset meaning: FACS-sorted CD8+CD4-CCR7+CD45RA+ naive T cells. The J gene is TRBJ1-1, the V gene TRBV6-5, with D perhaps TRBD1 (6 bases). In DNA form, the CDR3 reads TGTGCAAGCAGTTCCCGACAGGAGGTTGGCACTGAAACTTTCTTT. Translated: CASSSRQEVGTETFF.